One and the same sample provided the 14 T cell receptor beta chains below, sequenced in a study of blood T cell repertoires in COVID-19. Sequencing was performed with immunoSEQ multiplex PCR; in TCRdb, only in-frame clones are kept and a portion is missing. The sample carries fewer than 100,000 clones, nearly 90% recorded once. Source material: peripheral blood. These receptors all come from a man between 65 and 79 years old with acute or convalescent COVID-19.

The chain recombines TRBV21-1 with TRBJ2-3; TRBD1 is the table's D call, not checked against the DNA. TRBV21-1 is deemed a pseudogene. The CDR3 runs to 15 residues. The CDR3 spells CASSKCPGGTDTQYF. As DNA, the CDR3 is TGTGCCAGCAGCAAATGCCCAGGGGGCACAGATACGCAGTATTTT.

The chain employs TRBV6-1 and TRBJ2-5; TRBD1 agrees at 9 bases. Germline CDR1 reads MNHNS; CDR2 reads SASEGT. The J segment lost 6 bases and the V segment lost 4 bases, leaving 12 bases of the junction unmatched. The CDR3 loop spans 16 amino acids. The CDR3 region is CASSAEAQTGGKTQYF. CDR3 in DNA: TGTGCCAGCAGTGCCGAAGCCCAGACAGGGGGGAAGACCCAGTACTTC.

The chain is built from TRBV3-1 (or the pseudogene TRBV3-2) and TRBJ1-2, with D perhaps matching TRBD1 (5 bases). The CDR3 has 12 amino acids. Germline V lookup: CDR1 LGHDT, CDR2 YNNKEL (reference sequence). Deletions cut 7 bases from V and 6 bases from J, with 12 bases between. This chain's CDR3 is CASKSQGDGYTF. In DNA, the CDR3 is TGTGCCAGCAAGTCCCAGGGTGATGGCTACACCTTC.

The chain links TRBV5-4 to TRBJ1-1, with 8 nucleotides matching TRBD1. Germline V gives CDR1 SGHNT, CDR2 YYREEE (reference sequence). The CDR3 runs 16 residues. Trimming removed 0 bases from V and 3 bases from J; junction bases left unmatched: 7. Written as DNA, the CDR3 is TGTGCCAGCAGCTTGGGCCCCCAGGGGGCCGACACTGAAGCTTTCTTT. Its protein product is CASSLGPQGADTEAFF. The whole variable domain, remainder taken from reference TRBV5-4 and TRBJ1-1, is ETGVTQSPTHLIKTRGQQVTLRCSSQSGHNTVSWYQQALGQGPQFIFQYYREEENGRGNFPPRFSGLQFPNYSSELNVNALELDDSALYLCASSLGPQGADTEAFFGQGTRLTVV.

The rearrangement joins TRBV4-1 to TRBJ1-5; a possible D gene is TRBD1 (5 bases). V lost 4 bases and J lost 0, with 16 bases in between. CDR1 MGHRA and CDR2 YSYEKL come from the germline V gene. The CDR3 totals 17 residues. CDR3 amino acids: CASSLSTSGDSNQPQHF. CDR3 DNA: TGCGCCAGCAGCCTATCCACTTCGGGGGATAGCAATCAGCCCCAGCATTTT.

The chain uses TRBV28 and TRBJ2-7, with no clear D. The V and J ends lost 1 base and 1 base respectively, with 11 bases between them. Germline V CDR1 and CDR2: MDHEN, SYDVKM. CDR3 length: 15 residues. The CDR3 reads CASSLLSPRSYEQYF. CDR3 DNA sequence: TGTGCCAGCAGTTTATTGTCGCCGAGGTCCTACGAGCAGTACTTC.

The gene calls are TRBV28 and TRBJ2-5, with TRBD1 identical over 8 bases. The CDR3 totals 15 residues. Germline trimming cut 6 bases from V and 2 bases from J; bases unmatched to any gene: 8. Germline-derived CDR1 and CDR2 are MDHEN and SYDVKM. The CDR3 reads CASSPGQGRQETQYF. Written as DNA, the CDR3 is TGTGCCAGCAGCCCCGGACAGGGTAGGCAAGAGACCCAGTACTTC.

This chain links TRBV5-4 with TRBJ2-7; 11 nucleotides line up with TRBD1. The V gene's germline CDR1 is SGHNT and CDR2 YYREEE (reference sequence). V gave up 4 bases and J gave up 0 bases; unmatched junction bases: 3. The CDR3 covers 15 residues. The CDR3: CASSGQGASSYEQYV. The CDR3 coding sequence is TGTGCCAGCAGCGGACAGGGGGCCAGCTCCTACGAGCAGTACGTC.

The V call is TRBV6-1, the J call TRBJ1-2, with a tentative D call TRBD1 (6 bases). V lost 3 bases to trimming and J lost 8 bases, with 16 bases between them. The CDR3 length is 14 residues. Germline-derived CDR1 and CDR2 are MNHNS and SASEGT. This CDR3 is CASSELGAGLGYTF. CDR3 nucleotide sequence: TGTGCCAGCAGTGAGCTGGGGGCGGGTTTGGGCTACACCTTC.

This clone came up once. The chain employs TRBV2 and TRBJ1-1, with D uncertain. Trimming stripped 1 base from V and 1 base from J, with 10 bases between. Germline loops: CDR1 SNHLY, CDR2 FYNNEI. The length of the CDR3 is 15 residues. In DNA form, the CDR3 reads TGTGCCAGCAGTGAAGGGGCAGGAAGGAACACTGAAGCTTTCTTT. Amino acid sequence: CASSEGAGRNTEAFF.

The chain joins TRBV18 to TRBJ1-2; a possible D gene is TRBD1 (5 bases). The CDR3 length is 15 residues. Germline lookup yields CDR1 KGHSH and CDR2 LQKENI. The V end lost 3 bases, the J end lost 4 bases, and 15 bases lay between the germline ends. CDR3 DNA: TGTGCCAGCTCACCTCAGGGCAAGGGACTCTATGGCTACACCTTC. Its translation is CASSPQGKGLYGYTF.

The CDR3 loop is CASSPGTSYGYTF. Here the CDR3 DNA reads TGTGCCAGCAGCCCAGGGACTAGCTATGGCTACACCTTC. The J gene is TRBJ1-2, the V gene TRBV6-5, with D possibly matching TRBD1 (5 bases). Germline lookup yields CDR1 MNHEY and CDR2 SVGAGI. This CDR3 spans 13 amino acids. The V gene lost 6 bases and the J gene lost 4 bases, with 12 bases spanning the gap.

This sequence joins TRBV5-1 and TRBJ2-7; 8 bases align to TRBD1. The CDR3 has 16 residues. V lost 4 bases, J lost 1 base, and 10 bases stayed unmatched. The germline V gene has CDR1 SGHRS and CDR2 YFSETQ. The CDR3 DNA is TGCGCCAGCAGCCTGGATGGTACAGGGGGATCCTACGAGCAGTACTTC. This encodes CASSLDGTGGSYEQYF.

This sequence joins TRBV12-3 or TRBV12-4 and TRBJ1-1; D is possibly TRBD1 (5 bases). V dropped 8 bases and J dropped 1 base, with 11 bases sitting between them. This CDR3 is 13 amino acids long. The CDR3 loop is CASGGTGNTEAFF. The CDR3 nucleotides are TGTGCCAGCGGAGGGACGGGGAACACTGAAGCTTTCTTT.